The sample holds one count of the clone carrying this TCR beta chain. This CDR3 is 15 amino acids long. V was clipped by 0 bases and J by 4 bases; unmatched bases: 3. Germline lookup yields CDR1 LGHDT and CDR2 YNNKEL (reference sequence). The data were obtained in a study of T-cell memory formation after mild COVID-19. From the 5' RACE reads, TCRdb called clonotypes with MiXCR, one entry per CDR3 protein. The sample has about 50,000 distinct CDR3 sequences; over 8.5% are singletons. This TCR came from an adult woman who had mild COVID-19 (a few samples of this study predate the infection). Cell type and time point are not known. The sequencing sample was made of PBMCs or a T cell subset sorted from them (not recorded which). V gene TRBV3-1 combines with J gene TRBJ2-3; 8 bases match TRBD2. CDR3 residues: CASSQDDGGADTQYF. As DNA, the CDR3 is TGTGCCAGCAGCCAAGATGACGGGGGGGCAGATACGCAGTATTTT.